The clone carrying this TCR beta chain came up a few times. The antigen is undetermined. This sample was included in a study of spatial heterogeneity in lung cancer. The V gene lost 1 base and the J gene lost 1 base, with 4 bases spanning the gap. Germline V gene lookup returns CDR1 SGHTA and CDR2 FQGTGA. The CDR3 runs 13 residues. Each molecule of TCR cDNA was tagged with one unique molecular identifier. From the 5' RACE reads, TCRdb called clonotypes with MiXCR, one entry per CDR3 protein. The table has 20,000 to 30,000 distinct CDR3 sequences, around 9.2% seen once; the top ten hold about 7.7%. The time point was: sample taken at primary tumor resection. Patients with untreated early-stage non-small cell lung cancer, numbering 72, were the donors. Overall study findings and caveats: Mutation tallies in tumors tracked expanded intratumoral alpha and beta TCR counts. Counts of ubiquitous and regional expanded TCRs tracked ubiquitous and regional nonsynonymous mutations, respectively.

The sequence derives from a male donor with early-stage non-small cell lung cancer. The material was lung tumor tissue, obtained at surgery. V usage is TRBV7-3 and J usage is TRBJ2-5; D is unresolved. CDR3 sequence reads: CASSLSPQETQYF. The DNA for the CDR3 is TGTGCCAGCAGCTTAAGCCCCCAAGAGACCCAGTACTTC.